The 4 T cell receptor beta chains in this list originate from one sample, sequenced in a study of blood T cell repertoires in COVID-19. The repertoire was sequenced with immunoSEQ multiplex PCR; TCRdb's copy has only in-frame clones and lacks some. The table shows over 50,000 clones, with about 86% occurring only once. The source material was peripheral blood. The receptor set was obtained from a man aged 65-85 years with active COVID-19.

This clone was detected only a few times. This rearrangement joins TRBV7-9 to TRBJ2-7; 7 positions agree with TRBD1. Germline CDR1 SEHNR, CDR2 FQNEAQ (reference sequence). After removal of 5 bases from V and 3 bases from J, the junction contained 7 bases not matched to a gene. This CDR3 region has 14 residues. Here the CDR3 DNA reads TGTGCCAGCAGCGTCTCCCGGGACAGCTACGAGCAGTACTTC. It yields the protein CASSVSRDSYEQYF.

This chain uses TRBV19 with TRBJ1-1; maybe TRBD1 (5 bases). The CDR3 totals 14 residues. Trimming removed 4 bases at V and 3 bases at J, with 12 bases between. In germline, CDR1 is LNHDA, CDR2 SQIVND (reference sequence). The CDR3 sequence is CASSTRGGDTEAFF. The CDR3 DNA reads TGTGCCAGTAGTACCCGCGGAGGGGACACTGAAGCTTTCTTT.

This sequence joins TRBV5-6 and TRBJ2-3; D might be TRBD1 (5 bases). Germline assignment: CDR1 SGHDT and CDR2 YYEEEE. CDR3 size: 15 residues. V lost 4 bases and J 3 bases, leaving 15 bases between the germline ends. The CDR3 loop reads CASSELREGTDTQYF. CDR3 nucleotides: TGTGCCAGCAGCGAACTCAGGGAAGGAACAGATACGCAGTATTTT.

The J gene is TRBJ2-4, the V gene TRBV11-2; the match to TRBD1 covers 9 bases. Per the germline V gene, CDR1 is SGHAT and CDR2 is FQNNGV. This CDR3 comprises 14 residues. The junction had 9 bases not matched to a gene; V was cut back by 5 bases and J by 10 bases. Here the CDR3 reads CASSPTGGGSIQYF. The CDR3 bases are TGTGCCAGCAGCCCAACAGGGGGCGGCTCGATTCAGTACTTC.